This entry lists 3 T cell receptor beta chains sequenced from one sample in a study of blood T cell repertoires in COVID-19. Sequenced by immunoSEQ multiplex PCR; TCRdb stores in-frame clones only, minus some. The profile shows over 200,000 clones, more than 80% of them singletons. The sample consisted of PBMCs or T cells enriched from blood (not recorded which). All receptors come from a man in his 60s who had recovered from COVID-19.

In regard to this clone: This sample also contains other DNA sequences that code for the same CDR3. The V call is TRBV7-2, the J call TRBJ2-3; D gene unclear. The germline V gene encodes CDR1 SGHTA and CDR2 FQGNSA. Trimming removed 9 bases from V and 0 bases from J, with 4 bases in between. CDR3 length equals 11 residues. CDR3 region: CASTSTDTQYF. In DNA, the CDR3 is TGTGCCAGTACTAGCACAGATACGCAGTATTTT.

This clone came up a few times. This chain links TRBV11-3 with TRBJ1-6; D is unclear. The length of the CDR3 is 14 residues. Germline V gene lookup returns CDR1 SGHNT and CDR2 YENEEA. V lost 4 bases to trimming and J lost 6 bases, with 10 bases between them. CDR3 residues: CASSSAGINSPLHF. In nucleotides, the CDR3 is TGTGCCAGCAGCTCAGCAGGCATTAATTCACCCCTCCACTTT. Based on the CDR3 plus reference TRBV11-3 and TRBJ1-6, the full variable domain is EAGVVQSPRYKIIEKKQPVAFWCNPISGHNTLYWYLQNLGQGPELLIRYENEEAVDDSQLPKDRFSAERLKGVDSTLKIQPAELGDSAVYLCASSSAGINSPLHFGNGTRLTVT.

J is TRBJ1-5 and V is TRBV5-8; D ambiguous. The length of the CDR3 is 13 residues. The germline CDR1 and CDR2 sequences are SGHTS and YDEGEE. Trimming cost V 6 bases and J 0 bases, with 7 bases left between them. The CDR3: CASTQVSNQPQHF. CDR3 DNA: TGTGCCAGCACCCAGGTTAGCAATCAGCCCCAGCATTTT.